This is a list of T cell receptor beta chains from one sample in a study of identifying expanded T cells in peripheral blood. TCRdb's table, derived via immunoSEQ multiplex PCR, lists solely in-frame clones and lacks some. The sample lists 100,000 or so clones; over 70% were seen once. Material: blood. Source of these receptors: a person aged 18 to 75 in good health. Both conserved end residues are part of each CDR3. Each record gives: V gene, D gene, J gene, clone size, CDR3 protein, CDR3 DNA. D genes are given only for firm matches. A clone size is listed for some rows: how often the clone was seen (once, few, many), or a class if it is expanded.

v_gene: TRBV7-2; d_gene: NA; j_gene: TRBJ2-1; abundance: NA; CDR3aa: CASRPSLLNEQFF; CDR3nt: TGTGCCAGCAGACCCTCGTTACTCAATGAGCAGTTCTTC
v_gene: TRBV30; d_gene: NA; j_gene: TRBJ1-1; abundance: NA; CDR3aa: CAWGRWTEAFF; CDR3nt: TGTGCCTGGGGTAGGTGGACTGAAGCTTTCTTT
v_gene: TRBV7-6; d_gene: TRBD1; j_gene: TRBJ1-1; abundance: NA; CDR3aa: CASSLAQGADTEAFF; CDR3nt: TGTGCCAGCAGCTTAGCACAGGGGGCGGACACTGAAGCTTTCTTT
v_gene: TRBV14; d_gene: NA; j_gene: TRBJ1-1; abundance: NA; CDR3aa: CASSQGFAFMNTEAFF; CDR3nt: TGTGCCAGCAGTCAAGGGTTTGCATTTATGAACACTGAAGCTTTCTTT
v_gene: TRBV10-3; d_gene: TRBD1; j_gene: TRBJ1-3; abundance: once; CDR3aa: CASRGENTIYF; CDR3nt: TGTGCCAGCAGGGGGGAGAACACCATATATTTT
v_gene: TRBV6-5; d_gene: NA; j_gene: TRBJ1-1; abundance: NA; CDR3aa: CASSYSDINTEAFF; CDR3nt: TGTGCCAGCAGTTACTCAGACATAAACACTGAAGCTTTCTTT
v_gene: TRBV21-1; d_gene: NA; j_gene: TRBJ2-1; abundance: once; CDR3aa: CASSKDHSYVYNEQFF; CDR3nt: TGTGCCAGCAGCAAAGATCACAGCTACGTCTACAATGAGCAGTTCTTC
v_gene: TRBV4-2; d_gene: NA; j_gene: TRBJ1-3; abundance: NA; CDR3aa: CASSSFGSKLSGNTIYF; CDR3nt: TGTGCCAGCAGCTCTTTCGGGAGTAAACTCTCTGGAAACACCATATATTTT
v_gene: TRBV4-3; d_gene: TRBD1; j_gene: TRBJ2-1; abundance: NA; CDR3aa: CASSPGTGLDNEQFF; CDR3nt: TGCGCCAGCAGTCCCGGGACAGGGCTAGACAATGAGCAGTTCTTC
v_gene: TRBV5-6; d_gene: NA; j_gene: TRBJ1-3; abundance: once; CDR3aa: CASSLVSGGNTIYF; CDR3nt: TGTGCCAGCAGCTTGGTGTCAGGCGGAAACACCATATATTTT
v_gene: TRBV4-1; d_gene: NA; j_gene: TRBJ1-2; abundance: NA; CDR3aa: CASSQEVQGGSYGYTF; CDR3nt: TGCGCCAGCAGCCAAGAGGTACAGGGAGGGAGCTATGGCTACACCTTC
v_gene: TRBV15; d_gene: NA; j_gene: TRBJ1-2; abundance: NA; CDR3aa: CATSRDLKDGYTF; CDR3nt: TGTGCCACCAGCAGAGACCTTAAGGATGGCTACACCTTC
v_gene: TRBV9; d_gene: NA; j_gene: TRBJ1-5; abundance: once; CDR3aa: CASSEGGANQPQHF; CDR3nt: TGTGCCAGCAGCGAGGGGGGGGCCAATCAGCCCCAGCATTTT
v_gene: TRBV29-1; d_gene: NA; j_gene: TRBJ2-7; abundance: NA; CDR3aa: CSVGFLGPGYEQYF; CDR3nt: TGCAGCGTTGGCTTTTTGGGCCCGGGGTACGAGCAGTACTTC
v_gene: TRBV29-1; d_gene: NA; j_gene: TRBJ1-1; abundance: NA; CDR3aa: CSVLFGRMNTEAFF; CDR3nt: TGCAGCGTACTATTCGGACGGATGAACACTGAAGCTTTCTTT
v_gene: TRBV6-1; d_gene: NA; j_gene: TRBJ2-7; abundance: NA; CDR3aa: CASNWGEYEQYF; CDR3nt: TGTGCCAGCAACTGGGGAGAGTACGAGCAGTACTTC
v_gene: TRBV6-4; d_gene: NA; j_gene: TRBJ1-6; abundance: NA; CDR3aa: CASSDDSPLHF; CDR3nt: TGTGCCAGCAGTGACGATTCACCCCTCCACTTT
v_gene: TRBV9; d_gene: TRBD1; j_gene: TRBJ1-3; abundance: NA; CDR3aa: CASSPGTGSGNTIYF; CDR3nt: TGTGCCAGCAGCCCGGGGACAGGGTCCGGAAACACCATATATTTT
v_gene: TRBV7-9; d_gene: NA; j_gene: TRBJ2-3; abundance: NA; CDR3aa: CASSLGSGVTGPTDTQYF; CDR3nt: TGTGCCAGCAGCTTAGGAAGCGGTGTCACAGGTCCCACAGATACGCAGTATTTT
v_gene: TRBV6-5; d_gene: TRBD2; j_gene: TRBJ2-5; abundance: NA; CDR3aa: CASTDSGGVQETQYF; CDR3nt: TGTGCCAGCACAGATAGCGGGGGGGTCCAAGAGACCCAGTACTTC
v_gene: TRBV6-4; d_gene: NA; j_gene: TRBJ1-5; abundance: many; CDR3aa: CASSEGPANQPQHF; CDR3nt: TGTGCCAGCAGTGAGGGCCCAGCGAATCAGCCCCAGCATTTT
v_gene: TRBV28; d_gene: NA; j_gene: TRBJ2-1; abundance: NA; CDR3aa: CASSPSWGQGPTLYNEQFF; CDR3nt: TGTGCCAGCAGTCCTTCCTGGGGGCAGGGACCTACCCTTTACAATGAGCAGTTCTTC
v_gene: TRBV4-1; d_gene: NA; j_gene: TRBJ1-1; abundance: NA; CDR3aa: CASSQDVGPANEAFF; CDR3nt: TGCGCCAGCAGCCAAGATGTGGGGCCGGCTAATGAAGCTTTCTTT
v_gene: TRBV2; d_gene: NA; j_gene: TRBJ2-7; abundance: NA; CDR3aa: CASSENGGRPPNEQYF; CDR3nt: TGTGCCAGCAGTGAAAATGGGGGTAGACCTCCCAACGAGCAGTACTTC
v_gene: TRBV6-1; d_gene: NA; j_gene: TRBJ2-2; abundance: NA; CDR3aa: CASSFKTETGELFF; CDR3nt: TGTGCCAGCAGTTTCAAAACAGAGACCGGGGAGCTGTTTTTT
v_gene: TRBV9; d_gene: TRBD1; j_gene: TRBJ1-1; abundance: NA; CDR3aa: CASSVTTGATSNTEAFF; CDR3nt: TGTGCCAGCAGCGTAACCACAGGGGCCACGTCGAACACTGAAGCTTTCTTT
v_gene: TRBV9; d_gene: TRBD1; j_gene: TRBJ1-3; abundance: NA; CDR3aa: CASSVASAGGSGNTIYF; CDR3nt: TGTGCCAGCAGCGTAGCTTCTGCAGGGGGATCTGGAAACACCATATATTTT
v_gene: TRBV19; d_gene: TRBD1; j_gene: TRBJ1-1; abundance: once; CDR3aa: CASGTGAPYTEAFF; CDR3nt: TGTGCCAGTGGGACAGGCGCACCTTACACTGAAGCTTTCTTT
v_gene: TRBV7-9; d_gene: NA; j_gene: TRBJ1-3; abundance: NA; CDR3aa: CASSFRTAAGNTIYF; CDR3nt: TGTGCCAGCAGCTTTAGGACAGCGGCTGGAAACACCATATATTTT
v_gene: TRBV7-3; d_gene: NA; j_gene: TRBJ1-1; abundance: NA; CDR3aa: CASSLNQPETEAFF; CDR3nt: TGTGCCAGCAGCTTAAATCAGCCAGAGACTGAAGCTTTCTTT
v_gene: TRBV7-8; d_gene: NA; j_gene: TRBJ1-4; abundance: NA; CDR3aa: CASSLRRGGDGPTNEKLFF; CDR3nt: TGTGCCAGCAGCTTAAGAAGAGGCGGGGATGGGCCAACTAATGAAAAACTGTTTTTT
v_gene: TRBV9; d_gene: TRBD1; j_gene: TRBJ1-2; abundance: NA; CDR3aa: CASSANPQGADYGYTF; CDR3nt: TGTGCCAGCAGCGCAAACCCGCAGGGGGCTGATTATGGCTACACCTTC
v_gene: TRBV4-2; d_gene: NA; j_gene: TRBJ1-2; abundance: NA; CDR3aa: CASSQEGPQGYGYTF; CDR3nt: TGTGCCAGCAGCCAAGAGGGGCCGCAGGGCTATGGCTACACCTTC
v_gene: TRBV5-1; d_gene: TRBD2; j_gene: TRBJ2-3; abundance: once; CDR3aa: CASSALAGGTDTQYF; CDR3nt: TGCGCCAGCAGCGCCCTAGCGGGGGGCACAGATACGCAGTATTTT
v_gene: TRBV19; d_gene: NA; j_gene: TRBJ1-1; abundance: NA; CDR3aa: CASSIDSFTEAFF; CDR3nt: TGTGCCAGTAGTATCGACAGTTTCACTGAAGCTTTCTTT
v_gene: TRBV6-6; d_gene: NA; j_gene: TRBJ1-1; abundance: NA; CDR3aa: CASSYDSLGARTEAFF; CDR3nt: TGTGCCAGCAGTTACGATTCCCTTGGGGCTAGAACTGAAGCTTTCTTT
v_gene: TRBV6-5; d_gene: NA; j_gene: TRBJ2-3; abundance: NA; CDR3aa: CASRPTGRDTQYF; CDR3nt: TGTGCCAGCAGGCCCACAGGGCGGGATACGCAGTATTTT
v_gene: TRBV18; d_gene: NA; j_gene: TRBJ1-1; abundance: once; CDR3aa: CASSSGDGYTEAFF; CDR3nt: TGTGCCAGCTCAAGCGGGGACGGATACACTGAAGCTTTCTTT
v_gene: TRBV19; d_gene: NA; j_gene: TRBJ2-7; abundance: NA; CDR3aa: CASSIELSRDARYF; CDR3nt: TGTGCCAGTAGTATAGAGCTCTCGAGGGATGCACGGTACTTC
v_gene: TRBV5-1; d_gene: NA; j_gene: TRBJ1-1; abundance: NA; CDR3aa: CASSLRDDTEAFF; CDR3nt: TGCGCCAGCAGCTTGAGGGATGATACTGAAGCTTTCTTT
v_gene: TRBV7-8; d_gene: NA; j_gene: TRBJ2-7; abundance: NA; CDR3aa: CASSLSVRDPPYEQYF; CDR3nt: TGTGCCAGCAGCTTATCAGTAAGGGATCCCCCCTACGAGCAGTACTTC
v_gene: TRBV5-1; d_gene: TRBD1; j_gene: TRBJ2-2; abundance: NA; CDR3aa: CASSLRQGAPGELFF; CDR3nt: TGCGCCAGCAGCTTGAGACAGGGGGCACCCGGGGAGCTGTTTTTT
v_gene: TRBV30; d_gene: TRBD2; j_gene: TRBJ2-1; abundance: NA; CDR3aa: CAWKLAGIHNEQFF; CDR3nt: TGTGCCTGGAAACTAGCGGGAATCCACAATGAGCAGTTCTTC
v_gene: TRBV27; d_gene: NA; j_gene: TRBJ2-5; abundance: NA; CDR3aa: CASSLGGAQEETQYF; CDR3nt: TGTGCCAGCAGTTTGGGGGGGGCGCAGGAAGAGACCCAGTACTTC
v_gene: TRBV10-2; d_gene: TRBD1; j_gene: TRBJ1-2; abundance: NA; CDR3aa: CASSDPAGTGGYTF; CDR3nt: TGCGCCAGCAGTGATCCCGCCGGGACAGGGGGCTACACCTTC
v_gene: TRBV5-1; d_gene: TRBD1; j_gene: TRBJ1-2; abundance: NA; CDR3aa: CASSGDRGFDGYTF; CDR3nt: TGCGCCAGCAGCGGGGACAGGGGGTTTGATGGCTACACCTTC
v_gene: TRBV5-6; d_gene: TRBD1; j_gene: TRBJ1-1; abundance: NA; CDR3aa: CASSFRQGRAFF; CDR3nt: TGTGCCAGCAGCTTTCGACAGGGACGAGCTTTCTTT
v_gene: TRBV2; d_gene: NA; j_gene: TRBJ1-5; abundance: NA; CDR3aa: CASSVSSDGLVYSNQPQHF; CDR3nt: TGTGCCAGCAGTGTTAGCAGTGACGGGCTTGTCTATAGCAATCAGCCCCAGCATTTT
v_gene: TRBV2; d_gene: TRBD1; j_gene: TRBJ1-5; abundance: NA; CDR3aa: CASATGAMGNQPQHF; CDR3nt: TGTGCCAGCGCTACAGGGGCCATGGGCAATCAGCCCCAGCATTTT
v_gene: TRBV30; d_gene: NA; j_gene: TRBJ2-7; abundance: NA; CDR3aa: CAWNKEGEQYF; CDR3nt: TGTGCCTGGAATAAGGAGGGCGAGCAGTACTTC